This TCR beta chain is from a study of control samples from healthy donors and cancer patients. Per the germline V gene, CDR1 is LNHDA and CDR2 is SQIVND (reference sequence). CDR3 length: 18 amino acids. Trimming cost V 6 bases and J 7 bases; bases outside gene matches: 21. Generated by immunoSEQ multiplex PCR, the TCRdb table keeps only in-frame clones and is missing some. The sample lists tens of thousands of clones; approximately 79% were seen once. This clone has a handful of counts. The chain uses TRBV19 and TRBJ2-5; 9 nucleotides match TRBD1. The sample consisted of PBMCs. The receptor was derived from a man in his sixties with head and neck cancer. The CDR3 nucleotides are TGTGCCAGTAGCCCATCGGCCCTAAACAGGGGGCGCTGGGGGACCCAGTACTTC. Amino acid sequence: CASSPSALNRGRWGTQYF. Complete variable domain (other parts from reference TRBV19 and TRBJ2-5): DGGITQSPKYLFRKEGQNVTLSCEQNLNHDAMYWYRQDPGQGLRLIYYSQIVNDFQKGDIAEGYSVSREKKESFPLTVTSAQKNPTAFYLCASSPSALNRGRWGTQYFGPGTRLLVL.